This TCR beta chain comes out of a study of CD8+CD57+ T cells in acquired aplastic anemia (dated by TCRdb to 2016 to 2019). About the full investigation: Extracted DNA from sorted CD4+ and CD8+ cells averaged around 3.3 ug, ranging from about 0.18 to 27.4 ug. Healthy donor samples averaged about 9.8 million reads for CD4+ and approximately 11 million for CD8+ cells.

As concerns this clonotype: Its antigen target is currently unknown. A much larger clone differs by one base, so this may be a read error. Likely a read error: the CDR3 ends without its conserved phenylalanine or tryptophan.

CDR1 is given as MNHEY and CDR2 as SVGAGI, both from the germline V gene. V drops 2 bases and J drops 10 bases, leaving 9 bases in between. The CDR3 region is 13 residues in length, termini included. The CDR3 DNA has 39 bases and is translated from base 1. The paper as a whole reports these results and caveats: Although around 30 CD8+ CDR3 sequences were shared by patients and controls, these sequences appeared highly expressed in patients and within the immunodominant clones of patients. No significant difference in CD8+ Simpson's diversity was found between patients and healthy controls (P=0.060).

In the study, sorted CD4+ and CD8+ blood T cells from patients with severe aplastic anemia and from healthy subjects underwent deep sequencing of TCR repertoires. Ficoll-Paque density gradient centrifugation was used to isolate peripheral blood mononuclear cells. Before DNA extraction, CD4+ and CD8+ T cells were sorted by FACS or by magnetic beads. Genomic DNA served as template for TCR beta VDJ combination and CDR3 sequence profiling. An Illumina HiSeq 2000 was used for TCR repertoire sequencing. Regarding the original processing steps: TRBV/TRBJ rearrangement plots, CDR3 size and DJ length profiles, and Simpson's diversity index were used to assess repertoires. The most abundant DNA sequence in the deep sequencing data was defined as the immunodominant clone. CDR3 amino acid sequences were screened for sharing across subjects and were compared with published repertoires and the VDJdb database. TCRdb trimmed public reads at Q25 via fastp, called clones via MiXCR and kept in-frame beta chains. Each entry is one CDR3 protein sequence, shown with its most common DNA and genes. What appears here as the V and J calls and clone size reflects TCRdb's work, not the paper's. The sample records about 210,000 distinct CDR3 sequences, roughly 33% of which are singletons. The ten biggest clones cover approximately 1.2% of the sample.

This sequence was found in a human donor in good health, serving as a control. The sample taken for sequencing was sorted CD4+, CD8+, or CD8+CD57+ T cells (not recorded which) from PBMCs. Recombination linked TRBV6-5 to TRBJ1-6, with the D gene not confidently named. The nucleotides are TGTGCCAGCAGTTACAAGGCGTGGTCACCCCTCCACCTT. This codes for CASSYKAWSPLHL.